Listed below are T cell receptor beta chains from one sample, sequenced in a study of T cell responses to AZD1222 COVID-19 vaccine. Produced via immunoSEQ multiplex PCR; TCRdb's table is partial and in-frame only. The data hold 150,000 to 180,000 clones, with roughly nine tenths observed a single time. This material consisted of peripheral blood, taken on day 0 of MenACWY control vaccination. These receptor sequences come from an adult in good health. Each CDR3 is given with its conserved first and last residue. The D gene is left open where the match is weak. Size is omitted from some rows. Given values are once, few, many or a class for expanded clones.

d_call,clone_size,v_call,j_call,cdr3_nt,cdr3_aa
-,once,TRBV2,TRBJ1-5,TGTGCCAGCAGTTCGGACGGCCCCCTTCAGCCCCAGCATTTT,CASSSDGPLQPQHF
TRBD1,few,TRBV29-1,TRBJ1-1,TGCAGCGCTGACAGGGCGGGGAACACTGAAGCTTTCTTT,CSADRAGNTEAFF
-,few,TRBV18,TRBJ2-5,TGTGCCAGCTCTGGACAGACCCAAGAGACCCAGTACTTC,CASSGQTQETQYF
-,-,TRBV11-3,TRBJ1-2,TGTGCCAGCAGCTTAGAGGGGGTGGTCTATGGCTACACCTTC,CASSLEGVVYGYTF
TRBD2,-,TRBV6-6,TRBJ2-7,TGTGCCAGCAGTTACTCGGGACTAGCGAACGAGCAGTACTTC,CASSYSGLANEQYF
-,-,TRBV2,TRBJ2-3,TGTGCCAGCAGCTACAGCACAGATACGCAGTATTTT,CASSYSTDTQYF
-,-,TRBV6-1,TRBJ1-5,TGTGCCAGCAGTGAACAACAGGGATGGGATCAGCCCCAGCATTTT,CASSEQQGWDQPQHF
TRBD1,-,TRBV28,TRBJ2-1,TGTGCCAGCAGTTCCGGACAGGGTCAATATGAGCAGTTCTTC,CASSSGQGQYEQFF
-,-,TRBV7-9,TRBJ1-3,TGTGCCAGCAGCTTAGGTACAGGCGGAAACACCATATATTTT,CASSLGTGGNTIYF
TRBD2,-,TRBV2,TRBJ2-3,TGTGCCAGCAGTGTCCCACTCATAGCGGGAACAGATACGCAGTATTTT,CASSVPLIAGTDTQYF
TRBD1,-,TRBV3-1/TRBV3-2,TRBJ1-6,TGTGCCAGCAGCCACACTGGACAGGGTTATAATTCACCCCTCCACTTT,CASSHTGQGYNSPLHF